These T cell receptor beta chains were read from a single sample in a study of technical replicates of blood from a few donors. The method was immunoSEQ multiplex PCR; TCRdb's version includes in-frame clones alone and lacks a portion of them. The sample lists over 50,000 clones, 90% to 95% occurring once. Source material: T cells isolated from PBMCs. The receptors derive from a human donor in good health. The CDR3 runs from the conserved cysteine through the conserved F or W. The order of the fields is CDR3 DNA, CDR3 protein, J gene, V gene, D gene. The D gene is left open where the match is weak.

DNA: TGTGCCAGCAGCCCCGGGACTAGCACCTACAATGAGCAGTTCTTC; CDR3: CASSPGTSTYNEQFF; J: TRBJ2-1; V: TRBV7-9; D: TRBD2
DNA: TGTGCCAGCAGTTCACAGGGGCATTTATTGAACACCATATATTTT; CDR3: CASSSQGHLLNTIYF; J: TRBJ1-3; V: TRBV28; D: TRBD1
DNA: TGCGCCAGCAGCTTTTTGCCGACCACAGGGCAGGAAGAAAAACTGTTTTTT; CDR3: CASSFLPTTGQEEKLFF; J: TRBJ1-4; V: TRBV5-1; D: .
DNA: TGTGCCAGCAGTGGCGGGAGACTGGTGGGGGAGACCCAGTACTTC; CDR3: CASSGGRLVGETQYF; J: TRBJ2-5; V: TRBV6-5; D: TRBD2
DNA: TGCGCCAGCAGCTACTCGACAGGGGAATACTATGGCTACACCTTC; CDR3: CASSYSTGEYYGYTF; J: TRBJ1-2; V: TRBV5-1; D: TRBD1
DNA: TGTGCTAGTGCAGGCCTCAGCTCCTACAATGAGCAGTTCTTC; CDR3: CASAGLSSYNEQFF; J: TRBJ2-1; V: TRBV12-5; D: .
DNA: TGTGCCAGCAGCTTGATGGGTATCCAGGGGATGGGCGAGCAGTACTTC; CDR3: CASSLMGIQGMGEQYF; J: TRBJ2-7; V: TRBV5-6; D: .
DNA: TGTGCCAGCAGCCCCTGGCGGGAGGGGATCGGGGAGCTGTTTTTT; CDR3: CASSPWREGIGELFF; J: TRBJ2-2; V: TRBV28; D: TRBD2
DNA: TGTGCCAGCAGTTTTGGCAGGGGTTCCTACAATGAGCAGTTCTTC; CDR3: CASSFGRGSYNEQFF; J: TRBJ2-1; V: TRBV28; D: .
DNA: TGTGCTAGTGCCCTTCCTGGGCTGAACACTGAAGCTTTCTTT; CDR3: CASALPGLNTEAFF; J: TRBJ1-1; V: TRBV12-5; D: .